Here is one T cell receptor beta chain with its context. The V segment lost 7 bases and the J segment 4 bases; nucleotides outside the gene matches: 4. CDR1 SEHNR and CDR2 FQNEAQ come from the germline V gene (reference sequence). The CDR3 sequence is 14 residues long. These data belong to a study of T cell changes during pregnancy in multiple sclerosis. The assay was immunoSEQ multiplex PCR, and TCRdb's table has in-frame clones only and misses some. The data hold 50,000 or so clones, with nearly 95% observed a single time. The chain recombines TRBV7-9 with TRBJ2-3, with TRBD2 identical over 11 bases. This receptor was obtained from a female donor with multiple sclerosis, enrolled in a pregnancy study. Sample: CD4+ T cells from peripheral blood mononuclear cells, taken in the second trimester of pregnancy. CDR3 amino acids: CASTISGRADTQYF. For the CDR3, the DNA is TGTGCCAGCACCATTAGCGGGAGGGCAGATACGCAGTATTTT. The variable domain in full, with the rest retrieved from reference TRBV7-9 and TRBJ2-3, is DTGVSQNPRHKITKRGQNVTFRCDPISEHNRLYWYRQTLGQGPEFLTYFQNEAQLEKSRLLSDRFSAERPKGSFSTLEIQRTEQGDSAMYLCASTISGRADTQYFGPGTRLTVL.